Below, 31 T cell receptor beta chains from the same sample are listed, as sequenced in a study of human T cells and chemical hapten exposure. Described time point: pre-sensitization, week 0. Treatment indicated: therapeutic diphenylcyclopropenone sensitization with weekly scalp DPC. TCRdb passed the RACE reads through MiXCR, listing each CDR3 protein once. The sample records some 300,000 distinct CDR3 sequences, roughly 6% being singletons. Sequencing used whole blood, obtained in connection with sensitization to the hapten diphenylcyclopropenone (DPC). The receptors come from a woman aged 18-35 years with alopecia areata. Some clones in this sample may be carry-over from other donors' samples.

The V and J genes are TRBV20-1 and TRBJ2-7; D remains unclear. The ends were cut back, 0 bases at V and 0 bases at J, with 9 bases in the middle. CDR1 is DFQATT, CDR2 SNEGSKA, per germline (reference sequence). The length of the CDR3 is 14 residues. DNA of the CDR3: TGCAGTGCTAGAGATCACGTCAGCTCCTACGAGCAGTACTTC. It specifies CSARDHVSSYEQYF.

There are a few counts of this clonotype. J is TRBJ1-1 and V is TRBV27; D ambiguous. V gave up 0 bases and J gave up 3 bases, with 5 bases separating them. There are 13 residues in the CDR3. Germline CDR1 reads MNHEY; CDR2 reads SMNVEV (reference sequence). CDR3 in DNA: TGTGCCAGCAGTTTATCCTGGGACACTGAAGCTTTCTTT. It translates to CASSLSWDTEAFF.

This clonotype was seen more than once but under ten times. The chain recombines TRBV20-1 with TRBJ2-1; 8 bases agree with TRBD2. Germline V lookup: CDR1 DFQATT, CDR2 SNEGSKA (reference sequence). V shed 3 bases and J 2 bases; nucleotides not matched to a gene: 9. The length of the CDR3 is 16 residues. CDR3 sequence: CSARAASGGTYNEQFF. CDR3 DNA: TGCAGTGCTAGGGCAGCCAGCGGGGGTACCTACAATGAGCAGTTCTTC.

This clonotype was counted only a few times. The J gene is TRBJ2-1, the V gene TRBV7-2, with D uncertain. CDR1 is SGHTA and CDR2 is FQGNSA in the germline V gene. The CDR3 runs to 15 residues. V lost 4 bases to trimming and J lost 5 bases, with 15 bases between them. Written as DNA, the CDR3 is TGTGCCAGCAGCTCGCGGTACTCCGGAAACAATGAGCAGTTCTTC. It specifies CASSSRYSGNNEQFF.

This clonotype was picked up a small number of times. The rearrangement links TRBV19 to TRBJ2-7; 12 positions agree with TRBD2. The CDR3 totals 18 residues. V lost 3 bases, J lost 4 bases, and 13 bases stayed unmatched. Germline loops: CDR1 LNHDA, CDR2 SQIVND (reference sequence). The CDR3 loop reads CASSIGTSGGPRKYEQYF. In DNA form, the CDR3 reads TGTGCCAGTAGTATCGGAACTAGCGGGGGGCCTAGAAAATACGAGCAGTACTTC.

The rearrangement uses TRBV7-2 and TRBJ2-1; TRBD1 agrees at 8 bases. CDR1 is SGHTA, CDR2 FQGNSA, per germline. The CDR3 has 15 amino acids. V shed 1 base, J shed 8 bases, and the junction held 7 bases outside the gene matches. The chain's CDR3 is CASSLEGRGHDEQFF. The CDR3 DNA reads TGTGCCAGCAGCTTAGAGGGCAGGGGGCACGATGAGCAGTTCTTC. Based on the CDR3 plus reference TRBV7-2 and TRBJ2-1, the full variable domain is GAGVSQSPSNKVTEKGKDVELRCDPISGHTALYWYRQSLGQGLEFLIYFQGNSAPDKSGLPSDRFSAERTGGSVSTLTIQRTQQEDSAVYLCASSLEGRGHDEQFFGPGTRLTVL.

CDR3: CASRAVGASYGYTF. As DNA, the CDR3 is TGTGCCAGCCGTGCGGTGGGGGCATCTTATGGCTACACCTTC. The V and J genes are TRBV7-9 and TRBJ1-2, with a tentative D call TRBD1 (6 bases). The CDR3 runs 14 residues. Trimming cost V 8 bases and J 5 bases, with 18 bases left between them. Germline CDR1 is SEHNR and CDR2 is FQNEAQ (reference sequence).

The sample holds a few counts of this clonotype. The chain has TRBV24-1 and TRBJ2-3; D ambiguous. Germline V lookup: CDR1 KGHDR, CDR2 SFDVKD. This CDR3 is built from 12 residues. Trimming removed 9 bases from V and 0 bases from J, with 6 bases in between. CDR3 nucleotide sequence: TGTGCCACCGGAGTCAGCACAGATACGCAGTATTTT. Translation gives CATGVSTDTQYF.

The table lists this clonotype with a few counts. One end of the junction varies from germline; a read error may be responsible. The rearrangement uses TRBV5-1 and TRBJ1-1; no definite D call. The CDR3 covers 16 residues. Germline CDR1 reads SGHRS; CDR2 reads YFSETQ. CDR3 nucleotide sequence: TGCGCCAGCACCTTGATGCCGGGCCGCCAGAACACTGAAGCTTTCTTT. This translates into CASTLMPGRQNTEAFF.

The chain employs TRBV6-2 or TRBV6-3 and TRBJ2-7, with D possibly matching TRBD1 (5 bases). CDR1 is MNHEY and CDR2 is SVGEGT in the germline V gene. V lost 6 bases and J lost 0, with 9 bases in between. This CDR3 spans 13 amino acids. This chain's CDR3 is CASRYRLSYEQYF. The CDR3 DNA sequence: TGTGCCAGCAGATACAGGCTCTCCTACGAGCAGTACTTC.

This chain connects TRBV7-8 to TRBJ2-3, with 7 bases aligning to TRBD2. The V gene's germline CDR1 is SGHVS and CDR2 FQNEAQ. J lost 2 bases, V lost 6 bases, and 5 bases had no gene match. This CDR3 comprises 14 residues. CDR3 protein: CASRSGVPTDTQYF. In DNA, the CDR3 is TGTGCCAGCAGGAGCGGGGTCCCCACAGATACGCAGTATTTT.

The rearrangement uses TRBV7-9 and TRBJ1-6; D gene uncertain. The CDR3 covers 13 residues. CDR1 is SEHNR, CDR2 FQNEAQ, per germline (reference sequence). Trimming stripped 7 bases from V and 7 bases from J, with 11 bases between. The CDR3 loop is CASTPTGNSPLHF. The CDR3 nucleotides read TGTGCCAGCACCCCCACGGGAAATTCACCCCTCCACTTT.

This chain links TRBV6-2 or TRBV6-3 with TRBJ2-5, with D perhaps given as TRBD1 or TRBD2 (5 bases each). This CDR3 region has 15 residues. The V end lost 4 bases, the J end lost 3 bases, and 15 bases lay between the germline ends. Per germline, CDR1 MNHEY and CDR2 SVGEGT. CDR3 in amino acids: CASSSRRVGEETQYF. CDR3 DNA sequence: TGTGCCAGCAGTTCTCGCAGGGTGGGAGAAGAGACCCAGTACTTC.

This chain connects TRBV6-2 or TRBV6-3 to TRBJ1-1; tentatively, D is TRBD1 (5 bases). This CDR3 spans 17 amino acids. The V and J ends lost 0 bases and 3 bases respectively, with 17 bases between them. Germline CDR1 and CDR2: MNHEY and SVGEGT. The CDR3: CASSYSIGQGGDTEAFF. In DNA, the CDR3 is TGTGCCAGCAGTTACTCGATCGGGCAGGGAGGAGACACTGAAGCTTTCTTT.

V is TRBV7-9 and J is TRBJ1-4; D gene ambiguous. Trimming took off 4 bases at V and 0 bases at J, with 12 bases between the two ends. CDR1 and CDR2 (germline): SEHNR, FQNEAQ (reference sequence). The CDR3 runs 16 residues. The CDR3 here is CASSYGTGTTNEKLFF. The DNA of the CDR3 is TGTGCCAGCAGCTACGGAACGGGAACAACTAATGAAAAACTGTTTTTT.

V and J are TRBV7-9 and TRBJ1-1; possibly TRBD1 for D (5 bases). Germline CDR1 reads SEHNR; CDR2 reads FQNEAQ (reference sequence). The CDR3 has 17 residues. V lost 0 bases and J 4 bases, leaving 18 bases between the germline ends. Written as DNA, the CDR3 is TGTGCCAGCAGCTTAGCGGGGCAGCCATCATGGGGCACTGAAGCTTTCTTT. It yields the protein CASSLAGQPSWGTEAFF. The complete variable domain, with remaining parts taken from reference TRBV7-9 and TRBJ1-1, reads DTGVSQNPRHKITKRGQNVTFRCDPISEHNRLYWYRQTLGQGPEFLTYFQNEAQLEKSRLLSDRFSAERPKGSFSTLEIQRTEQGDSAMYLCASSLAGQPSWGTEAFFGQGTRLTVV.

This clonotype appeared a few times. The chain combines TRBV7-9 with TRBJ2-7, with 7 bases fitting TRBD2. The V gene end was trimmed by 1 base and the J gene end by 2 bases; junction bases not matched to a gene: 11. The CDR3 has 17 residues. Germline V gene data show CDR1 as SEHNR and CDR2 as FQNEAQ (reference sequence). For the CDR3, the DNA is TGTGCCAGCAGCTTAGAGCGGGGACGGGGGAGCACCTACGAGCAGTACTTC. As protein: CASSLERGRGSTYEQYF.

This clonotype showed up many times. The V call is TRBV12-3 or TRBV12-4, the J call TRBJ1-2; 8 positions match TRBD1. V dropped 6 bases and J dropped 4; count of bases not matched to a gene: 4. The CDR3 spans 13 residues. The CDR3 spells CASSPTGGYGYTF. The CDR3 bases are TGTGCCAGCAGCCCTACAGGGGGCTATGGCTACACCTTC.

This clonotype appeared many times. The CDR3 region is CASSLDYGTSGGSTDTQYF. The CDR3 DNA is TGCGCCAGCAGCTTGGATTACGGGACTAGCGGGGGTAGCACAGATACGCAGTATTTT. This chain connects TRBV5-1 to TRBJ2-3; 14 bases line up with TRBD2. The V gene end was trimmed by 0 bases and the J gene end by 0 bases; junction bases not matched to a gene: 6. From germline, CDR1 is SGHRS and CDR2 YFSETQ. The length of the CDR3 is 19 residues.

There are many counts of this clonotype. This rearrangement joins TRBV6-5 to TRBJ1-4; D is unresolved. The ends were cut back, 2 bases at V and 3 bases at J, with 10 bases in the middle. Germline V gives CDR1 MNHEY, CDR2 SVGAGI. The CDR3 length is 15 residues. CDR3 residues: CASSYGGTANEKLFF. CDR3 DNA: TGTGCCAGCAGTTACGGAGGAACGGCTAATGAAAAACTGTTTTTT.

This clonotype was seen ten or more times. The chain uses TRBV7-2 and TRBJ1-1; 10 nucleotides match TRBD1. Germline values: CDR1 SGHTA, CDR2 FQGNSA. Unmatched junction bases numbered 1, after V lost 5 bases and J lost 4 bases. This CDR3 spans 13 amino acids. The CDR3 loop is CASSRQGATEAFF. CDR3 sequence (DNA): TGTGCCAGCAGCCGACAGGGGGCCACTGAAGCTTTCTTT.

With regard to this clonotype: One base away lies a much larger clone, so this may be a sequencing read error. The chain has TRBV11-1 and TRBJ2-1; 8 nucleotides align to TRBD2. Germline loops: CDR1 SGHAT, CDR2 FQDESV (reference sequence). Germline trimming cut 3 bases from V and 0 bases from J; bases unmatched to any gene: 1. The CDR3 extends over 15 amino acids. Here the CDR3 DNA reads TGTGCCAGCAGCTTCGGGACTAGCTCCTACAATGAGCAGTTCTTC. Protein: CASSFGTSSYNEQFF.

This clonotype was recorded at least ten times. The rearrangement uses TRBV29-1 and TRBJ2-7; 10 bases line up with TRBD2. Germline-derived CDR1 and CDR2 are SQVTM and ANQGSEA. The CDR3 extends over 14 amino acids. The junction had 8 bases not matched to a gene; V was cut back by 4 bases and J by 5 bases. The CDR3 loop is CSVAPLAGSNEQYF. The CDR3 DNA reads as TGCAGCGTTGCCCCACTAGCGGGGTCGAACGAGCAGTACTTC.

This clonotype was detected ten times or more. V is TRBV5-1 and J is TRBJ2-3, with D uncertain. This CDR3 contains 13 residues. From germline, CDR1 is SGHRS and CDR2 YFSETQ. V gave up 4 bases and J gave up 5 bases, with 11 bases separating them. CDR3 sequence reads: CASSGSRRDTQYF. The CDR3 region has the DNA TGCGCCAGCAGCGGGTCACGCAGAGATACGCAGTATTTT.

This clonotype was counted between two and nine times. CDR3 residues: CASSSIVSGTQYF. CDR3 nucleotides: TGTGCCAGCAGCTCGATAGTATCGGGTACGCAGTATTTT. The rearrangement links TRBV7-3 to TRBJ2-3; D gene uncertain. V lost 4 bases to trimming and J lost 8 bases, with 13 bases between them. The CDR3 consists of 13 residues. Germline CDR1 SGHTA, CDR2 FQGTGA.

CDR3 DNA: TGTGCCAGCAGTGAACAGGGGGCAGCTAATGAAAAACTGTTTTTT. This encodes CASSEQGAANEKLFF. V is TRBV25-1 and J is TRBJ1-4; 8 bases are shared with TRBD1. The CDR3 is made up of 15 amino acids. Germline CDR1 and CDR2: MGHDK and SYGVNS. J gave up 3 bases and V 2 bases, and 2 bases lay outside the gene matches.

This clonotype was observed at least ten times. This chain connects TRBV4-1 to TRBJ2-3; 10 bases are a match to TRBD1. The CDR3 has 16 amino acids. V lost 3 bases and J lost 5; bases outside the gene matches: 8. The germline V gene has CDR1 MGHRA and CDR2 YSYEKL. CDR3 residues: CASSHIPGQGQDTQYF. The CDR3 DNA is TGCGCCAGCAGCCATATCCCGGGACAGGGGCAAGATACGCAGTATTTT.

The chain is built from TRBV6-1 and TRBJ1-3; no firm D call. With 4 bases removed from V and 0 bases from J, the gap between germline ends came to 10 bases. Per the germline V gene, CDR1 is MNHNS and CDR2 is SASEGT. The CDR3 is 15 residues long. CDR3 protein: CASSGTVSSGNTIYF. The CDR3 nucleotides read TGTGCCAGCAGTGGAACAGTGAGCTCTGGAAACACCATATATTTT.

A few counts support this clonotype. This chain joins TRBV14 and TRBJ1-1; D is undetermined. CDR1 is SGHDN and CDR2 is FVKESK in the germline V gene. This CDR3 contains 15 residues. The ends were cut back, 3 bases at V and 2 bases at J, with 13 bases in the middle. As DNA, the CDR3 is TGTGCCAGCAGCCAGCAAGCACTGAGAAACACTGAAGCTTTCTTT. Its protein is CASSQQALRNTEAFF.

The chain employs TRBV21-1 and TRBJ1-1; the table's D call of TRBD1 was not tested on the DNA. TRBV21-1 has pseudogene status. The CDR3 has 13 residues. The CDR3 DNA reads TGTGCCAGCCCCGACAGGGGGCACGCTGAAGCTTTCTTT. It specifies CASPDRGHAEAFF.

This clonotype appeared many times. This chain links TRBV7-9 with TRBJ2-3, with 14 bases that match TRBD2. The CDR3 length is 16 residues. Unmatched junction bases numbered 4, after V lost 4 bases and J lost 4 bases. CDR1 is SEHNR and CDR2 is FQNEAQ in the germline V gene (reference sequence). CDR3: CASSSLTSGGADTQYF. The CDR3 coding sequence is TGTGCCAGCAGCTCCCTGACTAGCGGGGGGGCAGATACGCAGTATTTT.